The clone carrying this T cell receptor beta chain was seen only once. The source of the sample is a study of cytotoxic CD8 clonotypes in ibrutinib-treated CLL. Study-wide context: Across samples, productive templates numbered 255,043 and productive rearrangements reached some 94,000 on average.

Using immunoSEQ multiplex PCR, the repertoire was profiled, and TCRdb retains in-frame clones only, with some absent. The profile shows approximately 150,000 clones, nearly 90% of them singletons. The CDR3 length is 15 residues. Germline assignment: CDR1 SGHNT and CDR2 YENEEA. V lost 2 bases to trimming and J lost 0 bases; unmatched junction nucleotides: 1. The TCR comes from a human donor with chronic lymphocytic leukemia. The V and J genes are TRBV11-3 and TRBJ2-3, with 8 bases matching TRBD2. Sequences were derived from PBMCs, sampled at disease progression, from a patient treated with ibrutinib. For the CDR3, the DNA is TGTGCCAGCAGCTTATTAGCGGGGAGCACAGATACGCAGTATTTT. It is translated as CASSLLAGSTDTQYF.